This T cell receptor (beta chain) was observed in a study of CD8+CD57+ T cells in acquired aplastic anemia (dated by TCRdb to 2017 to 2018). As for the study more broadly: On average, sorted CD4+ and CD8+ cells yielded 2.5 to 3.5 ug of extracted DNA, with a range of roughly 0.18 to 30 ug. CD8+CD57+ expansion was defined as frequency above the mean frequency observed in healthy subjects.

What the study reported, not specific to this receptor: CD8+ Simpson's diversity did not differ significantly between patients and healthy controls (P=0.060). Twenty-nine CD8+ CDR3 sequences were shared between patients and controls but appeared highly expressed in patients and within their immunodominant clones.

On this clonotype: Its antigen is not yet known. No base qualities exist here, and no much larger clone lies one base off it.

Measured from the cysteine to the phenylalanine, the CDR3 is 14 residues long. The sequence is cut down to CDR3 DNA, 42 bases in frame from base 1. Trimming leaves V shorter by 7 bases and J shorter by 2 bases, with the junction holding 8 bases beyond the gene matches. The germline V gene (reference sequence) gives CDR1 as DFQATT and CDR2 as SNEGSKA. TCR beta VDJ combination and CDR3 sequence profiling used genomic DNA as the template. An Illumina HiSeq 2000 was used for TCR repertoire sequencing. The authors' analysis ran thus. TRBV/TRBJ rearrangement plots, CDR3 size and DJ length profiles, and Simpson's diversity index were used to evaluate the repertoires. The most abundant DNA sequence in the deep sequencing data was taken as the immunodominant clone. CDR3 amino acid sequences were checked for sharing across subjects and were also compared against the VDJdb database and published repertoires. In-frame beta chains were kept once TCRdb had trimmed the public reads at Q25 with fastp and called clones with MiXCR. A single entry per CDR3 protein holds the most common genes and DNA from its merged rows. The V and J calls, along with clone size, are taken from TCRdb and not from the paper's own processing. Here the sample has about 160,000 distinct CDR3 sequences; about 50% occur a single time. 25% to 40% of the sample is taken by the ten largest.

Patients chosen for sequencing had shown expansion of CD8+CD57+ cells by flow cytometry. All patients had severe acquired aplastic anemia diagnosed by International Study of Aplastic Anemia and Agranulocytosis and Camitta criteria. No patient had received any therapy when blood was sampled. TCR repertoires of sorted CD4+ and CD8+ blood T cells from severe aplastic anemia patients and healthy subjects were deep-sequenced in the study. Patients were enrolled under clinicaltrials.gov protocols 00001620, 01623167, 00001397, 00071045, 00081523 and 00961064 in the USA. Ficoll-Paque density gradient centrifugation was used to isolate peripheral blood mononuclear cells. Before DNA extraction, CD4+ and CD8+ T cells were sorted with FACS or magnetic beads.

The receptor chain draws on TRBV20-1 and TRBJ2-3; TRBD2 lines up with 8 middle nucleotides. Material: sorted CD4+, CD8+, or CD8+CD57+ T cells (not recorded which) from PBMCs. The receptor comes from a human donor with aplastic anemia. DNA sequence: TGCAGTGGGACTAGCTTGGCTCACACAGATACGCAGTATTTT. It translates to CSGTSLAHTDTQYF.